This T cell receptor (beta chain) was recorded in a study of T cell changes during pregnancy in multiple sclerosis. The CDR3 runs to 14 residues. Per germline, CDR1 SGHRS and CDR2 YFSETQ. V was shortened by 0 bases and J by 8 bases, with 14 bases between the two germline ends. Produced via immunoSEQ multiplex PCR; TCRdb's table is partial and in-frame only. The sample carries tens of thousands of clones, 85% to 90% recorded once. The source was CD4+ T cells from peripheral blood mononuclear cells, collected in the first trimester of pregnancy. This sequence joins TRBV5-1 and TRBJ1-2; TRBD1 might be the D (6 bases). This receptor was identified in a female donor in good health, enrolled as a control in a pregnancy study. Here the CDR3 DNA reads TGCGCCAGCAGCTTGGATCTGGGGGCGGGCGGCTACACCTTC. Its translation: CASSLDLGAGGYTF.